The 30 T cell receptor beta chains given below trace back to one sample, sequenced in a study of tumor-infiltrating lymphocytes in primary liver carcinoma. Making TCR beta cDNA involved approximately 510 ng total RNA and a constant-region primer. A slightly modified ARM-PCR protocol with three nested multiplex PCR rounds produced these TCR beta libraries. The two initial PCR rounds, nine to eleven cycles each, used TRBV1-TRBV30 forward and C-beta reverse primers. One entry per CDR3 protein, called by TCRdb with MiXCR from the multiplex PCR reads. The sample carries 100,000 or so distinct CDR3 sequences, roughly 69% recorded once. From 20-30 mg of unsorted bulk tissue, DNA and RNA were co-extracted together. Source material: liver tumor tissue from sampling region 5. Specified subset: tumor region T5, tumor centre. The receptor set was obtained from a woman in her sixties with primary liver carcinoma and hepatitis B virus infection.

This clonotype was recorded many times. V gene TRBV12-3 or TRBV12-4 combines with J gene TRBJ2-2; tentatively, D is TRBD1 or TRBD2 (6 bases each). This CDR3 has 18 residues. V lost 5 bases and J 6 bases, leaving 25 bases between the germline ends. The DNA for the CDR3 is TGTGCCAGCAGTCCTCTATCCTGGGGGGCCTCCGATCCCGGGGAGCTGTTTTTT. It is translated as CASSPLSWGASDPGELFF.

This clonotype was seen only a few times. The CDR3 region is CATRLAGGGGSYNEQFF. The CDR3 DNA reads TGCGCCACCCGGCTAGCGGGAGGGGGTGGCTCCTACAATGAGCAGTTCTTC. V usage is TRBV5-1 and J usage is TRBJ2-1, with TRBD2 matching 12 bases. CDR1 and CDR2 (germline): SGHRS, YFSETQ. V lost 9 bases to trimming and J lost 0 bases; unmatched junction nucleotides: 10. The CDR3 runs 17 residues.

On this clonotype itself: A junction boundary mismatches the germline segment, possibly from a read error. The chain is built from TRBV4-1 and TRBJ2-4; tentatively, D is TRBD2 (5 bases). Germline values: CDR1 MGHRA, CDR2 YSYEKL. The CDR3 spans 16 residues. The CDR3 bases are TGCGCCAGCAACCAAGAACAGACTATAGCCAAAAACATTCAATACTTC. This translates into CASNQEQTIAKNIQYF.

A remark on this clonotype: This may arise from a read error, as a much more abundant clone is one base away. CDR3 coding DNA: TGTGCCATCGGGACAGGGACCTACGAGCAGTACTTC. Translating gives CAIGTGTYEQYF. V is TRBV5-6 and J is TRBJ2-7, with TRBD1 matching 9 bases. The J segment lost 2 bases and the V segment lost 9 bases, leaving 3 bases of the junction unmatched. Germline V gives CDR1 SGHDT, CDR2 YYEEEE. The CDR3 loop spans 12 amino acids.

To note about this clonotype: One base away lies a much larger clone, so this may be a sequencing read error. The chain recombines TRBV7-9 with TRBJ2-2; TRBD2 aligns across 10 bases. Germline V lookup: CDR1 SEHNR, CDR2 FQNEAQ (reference sequence). The length of the CDR3 is 15 residues. Here the CDR3 reads CDSSFSGRATGELFF. CDR3 sequence (DNA): TGTGACAGCAGCTTCAGCGGGAGGGCCACCGGGGAGCTGTTTTTT.

This clonotype was seen a handful of times. This chain connects TRBV28 to TRBJ2-3, with D possibly being TRBD1 (5 bases). Germline CDR1 reads MDHEN; CDR2 reads SYDVKM. The CDR3 covers 15 residues. With 6 bases removed from V and 2 bases from J, the gap between germline ends came to 15 bases. This chain's CDR3 is CASRGQKGITDTQYF. The CDR3 DNA reads as TGTGCCAGCAGGGGGCAAAAGGGGATCACAGATACGCAGTATTTT. The full variable domain, rest sourced from reference TRBV28 and TRBJ2-3, is DVKVTQSSRYLVKRTGEKVFLECVQDMDHENMFWYRQDPGLGLRLIYFSYDVKMKEKGDIPEGYSVSREKKERFSLILESASTNQTSMYLCASRGQKGITDTQYFGPGTRLTVL.

Regarding this clonotype: A much larger clone sits a single nucleotide away, making a read error possible. The rearrangement uses TRBV28 and TRBJ1-2; perhaps TRBD1 as D (5 bases). There are 13 residues in the CDR3. V dropped 3 bases and J dropped 3 bases, with 8 bases sitting between them. From germline, CDR1 is MDHEN and CDR2 SYDVKM. The CDR3 region is CASSFATDYGYTF. Written as DNA, the CDR3 is TGTGCCAGCAGTTTCGCGACAGACTATGGCTACACCTTC.

About this clonotype: It may be a read error: a sequence one base away is much more abundant. The rearrangement uses TRBV14 and TRBJ2-5; D is unclear. Trimming stripped 1 base from V and 5 bases from J, with 5 bases between. Per germline, CDR1 SGHDN and CDR2 FVKESK. The CDR3 has 12 residues. CDR3 in DNA: TGTGCCAGCAGCCAAGTTTCGGAGACCCAGTACTTC. Encoded protein: CASSQVSETQYF.

Comments on this clonotype: Here the CDR3 omits its conserved ending phenylalanine or tryptophan, so a read error is the likely source. This rearrangement joins TRBV20-1 to TRBJ1-2; perhaps TRBD1 as D (5 bases). V gave up 3 bases and J gave up 4 bases, with 9 bases separating them. Per the germline V gene, CDR1 is DFQATT and CDR2 is SNEGSKA (reference sequence). The CDR3 runs 12 residues. The CDR3 nucleotides are TGCAGTGCTAGTAGCCAGGGCTATGGCTACACCATC. It is translated as CSASSQGYGYTI.

Worth noting for this clonotype: Lacking the conserved final phenylalanine or tryptophan, this CDR3 likely reflects a read error. The chain carries TRBV4-2 and TRBJ2-3, with D hard to call. CDR3 length: 15 amino acids. The germline V gene has CDR1 LGHNA and CDR2 YNFKEQ. The CDR3 DNA is TGTGCCAGCAGCCAAGCACGTTCGTTCGGAGATATGCAGTATTAT. It yields the protein CASSQARSFGDMQYY.

This clonotype was detected ten times or more. The chain links TRBV5-1 to TRBJ1-2; TRBD1 is a possible D gene (5 bases). Trimming cost V 0 bases and J 2 bases, with 11 bases left between them. Germline V gene data show CDR1 as SGHRS and CDR2 as YFSETQ. CDR3 size: 15 residues. The CDR3 bases are TGCGCCAGCAGCTTGGGACAGCCTGGAAACTATGGCTACACCTTC. Amino acid sequence: CASSLGQPGNYGYTF.

This clonotype is a singleton in its sample. At one end, the junction sequence differs from germline, possibly due to a read error. The chain is built from TRBV10-2 and TRBJ2-1, with 9 nucleotides matching TRBD2. Germline assignment: CDR1 WSHSY and CDR2 SAAADI. CDR3 length: 17 amino acids. The CDR3 bases are TGTGCCAGCATTGACCCCAATAGCGGGAGTACCGGCAATGAGCAGTTCTTC. Translated, it gives CASIDPNSGSTGNEQFF.

At least ten counts were recorded for this clonotype. J is TRBJ1-2 and V is TRBV6-2 or TRBV6-3, with D possibly matching TRBD1 (6 bases). V was cut by 2 bases and J by 5 bases, with 6 bases left in between. This CDR3 has 12 residues. In germline, CDR1 is MNHEY, CDR2 SVGEGT. This CDR3 is CASSYQGYGYTF. CDR3 sequence (DNA): TGTGCCAGCAGTTACCAGGGGTATGGCTACACCTTC.

Only a few counts were recorded for this clonotype. The CDR3 region has the DNA TGTGCCAGCAGCTTAGCGGGGAACACTGAAGCTTTCTTT. Protein sequence: CASSLAGNTEAFF. This sequence joins TRBV7-6 and TRBJ1-1; D not certain. Germline V gene data show CDR1 as SGHVS and CDR2 as FNYEAQ. Deletions cut 0 bases from V and 1 base from J, with 3 bases between. CDR3 length equals 13 residues.

This clonotype showed up many times. The rearrangement uses TRBV5-6 and TRBJ1-1, with 10 bases aligning to TRBD1. The CDR3 runs to 18 residues. Germline loops: CDR1 SGHDT, CDR2 YYEEEE. Germline trimming cut 5 bases from V and 0 bases from J; bases unmatched to any gene: 13. CDR3 nucleotide sequence: TGTGCCAGCAGATACCGTAGGACAGGGGGGAATATGAACACTGAAGCTTTCTTT. Amino acid sequence: CASRYRRTGGNMNTEAFF.

Worth noting for this clonotype: At one of its ends the junction is not consistent with the germline gene, which may arise from a read error. The chain uses TRBV11-1 and TRBJ2-5; tentatively, D is TRBD2 (5 bases). CDR1 and CDR2 (germline): SGHAT, FQDESV (reference sequence). The length of the CDR3 is 16 residues. The CDR3 reads CANSLVAGGRQETQYF. The CDR3 DNA is TGTGCCAACAGCTTAGTGGCTGGAGGACGCCAAGAGACCCAGTACTTC.

This clonotype appeared many times. The rearrangement joins TRBV29-1 to TRBJ2-1; D ambiguous. The CDR3 loop spans 12 amino acids. Trimming took 5 bases from V and 4 from J, leaving 9 bases between them. Germline V gives CDR1 SQVTM, CDR2 ANQGSEA. The CDR3, as DNA: TGCAGCGTTTCAGACGGATACAATGAGCAGTTCTTC. Amino acid sequence: CSVSDGYNEQFF.

As concerns this clonotype: The CDR3 does not close with the conserved phenylalanine or tryptophan, likely indicating a read error. The CDR3 sequence: CAISLVPSYAQGGAFI. The CDR3 nucleotides read TGTGCCATCAGCTTAGTCCCCAGTTACGCTCAGGGGGGAGCTTTCATT. The rearrangement uses TRBV11-3 and TRBJ1-1, with TRBD1 matching over 7 bases. This CDR3 comprises 16 residues. Germline V gene data show CDR1 as SGHNT and CDR2 as YENEEA.

Comment on this clonotype: With a much larger clone just one base away, this may be a read error. The chain uses TRBV11-2 and TRBJ2-1, with 7 bases that match TRBD2. This CDR3 contains 17 residues. Germline V CDR1 and CDR2: SGHAT, FQNNGV. CDR3 nucleotide sequence: TGTGCCGGCAGCTTCCTTGGGGCTAGCGGAGGATACAATGAGCAGCTCTTC. This translates into CAGSFLGASGGYNEQLF.

This clonotype was found a few times. The chain links TRBV6-1 to TRBJ1-1; D is uncertain. The CDR3 consists of 11 residues. Germline V gene lookup returns CDR1 MNHNS and CDR2 SASEGT. V lost 8 bases, J lost 1 base, and 5 bases lay in between. CDR3 bases: TGTGCCAGCCGAGGGAACACTGAAGCTTTCTTT. This encodes CASRGNTEAFF.

The sample holds many counts of this clonotype. The V and J genes are TRBV6-4 and TRBJ2-3; no clear D gene. V was trimmed by 0 bases and J by 2 bases, leaving 3 bases between them. The CDR3 loop spans 13 amino acids. Germline assignment: CDR1 MRHNA and CDR2 SNTAGT. The CDR3 spells CASSDSPTDTQYF. In DNA, the CDR3 is TGTGCCAGCAGTGACTCGCCCACAGATACGCAGTATTTT.

This clonotype has a single count. This sequence may be a read error, since a much larger clone differs from it by one base. This chain links TRBV11-2 with TRBJ2-7; 9 bases are a match to TRBD1. Germline-derived CDR1 and CDR2 are SGHAT and FQNNGV. J lost 10 bases, V lost 2 bases, and 12 bases had no gene match. CDR3 length: 15 residues. In DNA form, the CDR3 reads TGTGCCAGCAGCTTACGATGGACAGGGGAAAACATACAGTACTTC. It is translated as CASSLRWTGENIQYF.

As concerns this clonotype: The CDR3 does not end in the conserved phenylalanine or tryptophan, so this is likely a read error. The genes are TRBV11-2 and TRBJ2-1; D possibly corresponds to TRBD2 (5 bases). The CDR3 sequence is 14 residues long. The germline V gene has CDR1 SGHAT and CDR2 FQNNGV. CDR3 DNA: TGTGTTAGCAGCTTAGATGGGAGCCCCAATGAGCAGTTCCTC. It yields the protein CVSSLDGSPNEQFL.

A single count supports this clonotype. A much larger clone differs from this one at a single base, so this may be a read error. CDR3 region: CASTLEGDREQFF. The DNA for the CDR3 is TGTGCCAGCACTTTAGAGGGGGATAGGGAGCAGTTCTTC. This chain connects TRBV28 to TRBJ2-1, with D possibly being TRBD1 (6 bases). Per the germline V gene, CDR1 is MDHEN and CDR2 is SYDVKM. The CDR3 is made up of 13 amino acids.

V is TRBV11-2 and J is TRBJ1-4; 7 bases are shared with TRBD1. Germline CDR1 is SGHAT and CDR2 is FQNNGV. CDR3 length equals 18 residues. Trimming took 4 bases from V and 10 from J; bases not matched to a gene: 21. The CDR3 region is CASSSTGITRATDVKLFF. For the CDR3, the DNA is TGTGCCAGCAGCTCGACAGGGATCACTCGAGCAACCGATGTAAAACTGTTTTTT.

Regarding this clonotype: A read error may produce the germline difference seen at one junction end. V is TRBV19 and J is TRBJ2-3, with TRBD2 as a possible D gene (5 bases). Germline V gene data show CDR1 as LNHDA and CDR2 as SQIVND (reference sequence). CDR3 length: 15 amino acids. CDR3 region: CASSSSGGGTDTQCF. DNA for the CDR3: TGTGCCAGTAGTAGTTCGGGCGGAGGCACAGATACGCAGTGTTTT.

About this clonotype: Germline is not matched at one junction end, which may reflect a read error. The chain couples TRBV28 to TRBJ1-6; the D is unclear. There are 12 residues in the CDR3. Germline CDR1 is MDHEN and CDR2 is SYDVKM. The CDR3 is CASSFLHSALHF. In DNA, the CDR3 is TGTGCCAGCAGTTTCCTTCATTCAGCCCTCCATTTT.

Worth noting for this clonotype: Likely a read error: the CDR3 ends without its conserved phenylalanine or tryptophan. This rearrangement joins TRBV28 to TRBJ2-7; 9 nucleotides match TRBD1. CDR1 and CDR2 from the germline V gene are MDHEN and SYDVKM. The trim removed 6 bases at V and 6 bases at J, leaving 12 bases unmatched. The CDR3 runs 15 residues. The chain's CDR3 is CASSLGQGGGREQYS. DNA of the CDR3: TGTGCCAGCAGCCTGGGACAGGGTGGGGGTCGCGAGCAGTACTCC.

The rearrangement links TRBV6-2 or TRBV6-3 to TRBJ2-7, with D possibly matching TRBD2 (5 bases). V dropped 7 bases and J dropped 3 bases, with 19 bases sitting between them. Germline CDR1 reads MNHEY; CDR2 reads SVGEGT. CDR3 length: 15 amino acids. The CDR3 DNA reads as TGTGCCAGCAATACCCCGCGGCGAGGGATCTACGAGCAGTACTTC. This translates into CASNTPRRGIYEQYF.

The table lists this clonotype with a few counts. V and J are TRBV2 and TRBJ2-1; D may be TRBD1 (6 bases). The CDR3 is 15 residues long. The ends were cut back, 2 bases at V and 8 bases at J, with 16 bases in the middle. From germline, CDR1 is SNHLY and CDR2 FYNNEI. CDR3 sequence (DNA): TGTGCCAGCAGTGAATGGGGGCGGTCAGTTGATGAGCAGTTCTTC. Translating gives CASSEWGRSVDEQFF.